This paragraph reports one TCR beta chain. These data belong to a study of T cell responses to AZD1222 COVID-19 vaccine. Study information: It was second doses at about 4 or about 12 weeks that were pooled.

Sequencing used immunoSEQ multiplex PCR; TCRdb keeps in-frame clones, though not all of them. The data contain 80,000 or so clones, about 82% of them seen just once; the ten biggest clones take up approximately 2.8%. This CDR3 comprises 15 residues. Trimming took 6 bases from V and 7 from J; bases not matched to a gene: 11. Germline V lookup: CDR1 SNHLY, CDR2 FYNNEI. This TCR came from an adult in good health. Sequencing was performed on peripheral blood, taken on day 0 of AZD1222 vaccination. The chain recombines TRBV2 with TRBJ2-3; 9 positions match TRBD2. The CDR3 nucleotides read TGTGCCAGCAGAGGCGCGGGGGGGCCGTCCCATACGCAGTATTTT. Translating it yields CASRGAGGPSHTQYF.